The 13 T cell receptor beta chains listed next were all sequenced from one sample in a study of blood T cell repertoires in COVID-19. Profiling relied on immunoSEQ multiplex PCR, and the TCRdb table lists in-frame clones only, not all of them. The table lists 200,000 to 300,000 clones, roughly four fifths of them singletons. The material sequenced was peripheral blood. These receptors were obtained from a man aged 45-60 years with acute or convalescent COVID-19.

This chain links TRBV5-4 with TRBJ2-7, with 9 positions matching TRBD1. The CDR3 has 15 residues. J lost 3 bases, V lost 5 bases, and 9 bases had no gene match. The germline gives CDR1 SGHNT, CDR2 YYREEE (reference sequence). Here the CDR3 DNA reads TGTGCCAGCAGTCCTCTCCGGACAGGGGACTACGAGCAGTACTTC. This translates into CASSPLRTGDYEQYF.

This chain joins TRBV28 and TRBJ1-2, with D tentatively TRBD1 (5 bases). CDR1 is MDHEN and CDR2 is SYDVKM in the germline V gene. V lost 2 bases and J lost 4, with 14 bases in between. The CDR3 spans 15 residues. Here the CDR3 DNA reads TGTGCCAGCAGTTTAATTGGGGGACTGTTCTATGGCTACACCTTC. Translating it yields CASSLIGGLFYGYTF.

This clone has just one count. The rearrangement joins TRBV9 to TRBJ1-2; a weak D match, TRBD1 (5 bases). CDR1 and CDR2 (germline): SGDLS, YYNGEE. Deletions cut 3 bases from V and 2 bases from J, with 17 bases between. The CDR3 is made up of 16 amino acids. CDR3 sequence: CASSGQDQGWNYGYTF. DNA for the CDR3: TGTGCCAGCAGCGGACAAGATCAGGGTTGGAACTATGGCTACACCTTC.

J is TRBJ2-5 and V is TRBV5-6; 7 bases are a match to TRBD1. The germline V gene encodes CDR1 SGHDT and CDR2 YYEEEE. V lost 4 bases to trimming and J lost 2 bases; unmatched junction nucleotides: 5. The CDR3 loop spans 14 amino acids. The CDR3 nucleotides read TGTGCCAGCAGCGACGGGACAGAACAAGAGACCCAGTACTTC. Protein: CASSDGTEQETQYF.

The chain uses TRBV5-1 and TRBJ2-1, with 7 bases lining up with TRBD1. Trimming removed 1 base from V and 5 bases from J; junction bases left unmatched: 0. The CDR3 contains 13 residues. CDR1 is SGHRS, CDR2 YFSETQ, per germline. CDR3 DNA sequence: TGCGCCAGCAGCTTGCAGGGGGACAATGAGCAGTTCTTC. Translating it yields CASSLQGDNEQFF.

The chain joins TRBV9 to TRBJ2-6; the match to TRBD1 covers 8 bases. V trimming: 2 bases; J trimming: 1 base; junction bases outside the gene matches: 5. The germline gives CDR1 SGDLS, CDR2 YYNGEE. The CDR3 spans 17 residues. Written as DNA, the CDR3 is TGTGCCAGCAGCGTGGGACAGGAGGGTTCTGGGGCCAACGTCCTGACTTTC. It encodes CASSVGQEGSGANVLTF.

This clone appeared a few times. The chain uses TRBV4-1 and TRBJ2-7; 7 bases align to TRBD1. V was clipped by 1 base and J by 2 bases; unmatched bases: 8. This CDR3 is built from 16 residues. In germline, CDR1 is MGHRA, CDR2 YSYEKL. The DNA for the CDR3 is TGCGCCAGCAGCCAAGTGGGGACCGGGACAGCCTACGAGCAGTACTTC. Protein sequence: CASSQVGTGTAYEQYF.

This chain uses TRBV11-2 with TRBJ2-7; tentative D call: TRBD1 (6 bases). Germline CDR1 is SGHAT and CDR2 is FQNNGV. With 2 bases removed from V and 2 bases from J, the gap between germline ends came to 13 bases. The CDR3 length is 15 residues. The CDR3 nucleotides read TGTGCCAGCAGCTTATTGGGGGCACCCACCTACGAGCAGTACTTC. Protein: CASSLLGAPTYEQYF. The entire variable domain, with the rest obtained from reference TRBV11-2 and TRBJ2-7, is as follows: EAGVAQSPRYKIIEKRQSVAFWCNPISGHATLYWYQQILGQGPKLLIQFQNNGVVDDSQLPKDRFSAERLKGVDSTLKIQPAKLEDSAVYLCASSLLGAPTYEQYFGPGTRLTVT.

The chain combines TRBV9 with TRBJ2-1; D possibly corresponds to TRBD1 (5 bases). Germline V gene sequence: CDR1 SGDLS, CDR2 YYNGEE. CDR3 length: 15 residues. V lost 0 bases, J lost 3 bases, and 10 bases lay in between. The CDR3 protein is CASSVGQPHYNEQFF. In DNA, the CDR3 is TGTGCCAGCAGCGTAGGACAGCCTCACTACAATGAGCAGTTCTTC. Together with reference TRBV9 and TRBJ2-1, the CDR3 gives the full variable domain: DSGVTQTPKHLITATGQRVTLRCSPRSGDLSVYWYQQSLDQGLQFLIQYYNGEERAKGNILERFSAQQFPDLHSELNLSSLELGDSALYFCASSVGQPHYNEQFFGPGTRLTVL.

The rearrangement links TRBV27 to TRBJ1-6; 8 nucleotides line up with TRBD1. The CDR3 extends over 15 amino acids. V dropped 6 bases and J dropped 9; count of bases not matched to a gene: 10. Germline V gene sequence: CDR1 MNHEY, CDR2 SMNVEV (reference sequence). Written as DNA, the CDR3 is TGTGCCAGCAGATCCGCCCAGGGGGCGGGTTCACCCCTCCACTTT. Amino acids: CASRSAQGAGSPLHF.

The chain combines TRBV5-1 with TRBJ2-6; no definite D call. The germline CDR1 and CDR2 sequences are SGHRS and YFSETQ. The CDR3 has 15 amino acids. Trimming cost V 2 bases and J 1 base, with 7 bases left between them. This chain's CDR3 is CASSLKASGANVLTF. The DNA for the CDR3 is TGCGCCAGCAGCTTAAAAGCGTCTGGGGCCAACGTCCTGACTTTC.

The CDR3 spells CASSQDLGANEQFF. The CDR3 DNA is TGTGCCAGCAGCCAAGATCTTGGGGCCAATGAGCAGTTCTTC. The chain joins TRBV4-2 to TRBJ2-1, with a possible D match to TRBD1 (5 bases). V lost 0 bases and J 6 bases, leaving 9 bases between the germline ends. CDR3 size: 14 residues. Per germline, CDR1 LGHNA and CDR2 YNFKEQ.

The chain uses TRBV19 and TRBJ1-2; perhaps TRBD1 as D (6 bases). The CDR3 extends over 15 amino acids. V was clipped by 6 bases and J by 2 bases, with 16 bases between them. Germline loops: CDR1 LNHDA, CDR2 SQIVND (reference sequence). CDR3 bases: TGTGCCAGTAGCCCTGAGGGGAGGGGGAACTATGGCTACACCTTC. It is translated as CASSPEGRGNYGYTF.